The present entry profiles one T cell receptor beta chain with its context. These data originate in a study of T cell responses to AZD1222 COVID-19 vaccine. CDR3 length: 13 residues. The V end was cut by 4 bases, the J end by 5 bases, with 11 bases between. Germline V lookup: CDR1 LNHDA, CDR2 SQIVND (reference sequence). Data came from immunoSEQ multiplex PCR; TCRdb stores just in-frame clones and leaves some out. Of about 150,000 clones detected, 90% appear once; the ten largest clones hold 15% to 20%. This sample comprised peripheral blood, obtained on day 0 of AZD1222 vaccination. This sequence was found in an adult in good health. The chain combines TRBV19 with TRBJ2-5, with no clear D. CDR3 sequence reads: CASSKGFAETQYF. The CDR3 DNA reads TGTGCCAGTAGTAAAGGGTTTGCGGAGACCCAGTACTTC.